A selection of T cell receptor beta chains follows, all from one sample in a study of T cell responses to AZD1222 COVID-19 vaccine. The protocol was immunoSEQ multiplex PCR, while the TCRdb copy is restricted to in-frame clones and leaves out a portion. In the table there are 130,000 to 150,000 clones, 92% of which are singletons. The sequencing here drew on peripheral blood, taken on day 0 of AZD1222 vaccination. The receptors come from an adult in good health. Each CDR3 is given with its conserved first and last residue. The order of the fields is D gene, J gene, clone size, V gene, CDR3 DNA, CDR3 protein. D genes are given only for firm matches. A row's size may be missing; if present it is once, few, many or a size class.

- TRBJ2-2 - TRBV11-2 TGTGCCAGCAGCTTAGGTCAGTTTGGCGGAGCCGGGGAGCTGTTTTTT CASSLGQFGGAGELFF
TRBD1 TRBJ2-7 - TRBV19 TGTGCCAGTAGTACTGGACAGGGAAGCTCCTACGAGCAGTACTTC CASSTGQGSSYEQYF
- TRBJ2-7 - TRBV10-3 TGTGCCATCAGCGGGAGCTACGAGCAGTACTTC CAISGSYEQYF
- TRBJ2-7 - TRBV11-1 TGTGCCAGCAGACTAGGATCGGGAGTGGGCGAGCAGTACTTC CASRLGSGVGEQYF
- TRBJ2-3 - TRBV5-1 TGCGCCAGCAGCACAGCCTGGGGGACGGATACGCAGTATTTT CASSTAWGTDTQYF
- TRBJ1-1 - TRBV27 TGTGCCAGCAGTCTCGGGGGGTTGAACACTGAAGCTTTCTTT CASSLGGLNTEAFF
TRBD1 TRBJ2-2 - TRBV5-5 TGTGCCAGCAGCTTGGTCCTCGGGACAGTTAACACCGGGGAGCTGTTTTTT CASSLVLGTVNTGELFF
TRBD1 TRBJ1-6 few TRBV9 TGTGCCAGCAGCCTAAACACCGGGACAGGGGTTGATTCACCCCTCCACTTT CASSLNTGTGVDSPLHF
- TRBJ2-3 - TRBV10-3 TGTGCCATCAGTGCTATCCAGGGAGTGTTAGATACGCAGTATTTT CAISAIQGVLDTQYF
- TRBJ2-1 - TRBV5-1 TGCGCCAGCAGCCCGGGAGTGTCCTACAATGAGCAGTTCTTC CASSPGVSYNEQFF
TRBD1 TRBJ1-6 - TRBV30 TGTGCCTGGACGACAGGGGGCGGGAATTCACCCCTCCACTTT CAWTTGGGNSPLHF
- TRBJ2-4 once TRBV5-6 TGTGCCAGCAGCTTGGGCCGACGGTCATACATTCAGTACTTC CASSLGRRSYIQYF
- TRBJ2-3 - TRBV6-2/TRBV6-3 TGTGCCAGCAGTTATCAGGGACCGACAACCACGCAGTATTTT CASSYQGPTTTQYF
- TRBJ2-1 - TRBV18 TGTGCCAGCACTCCCGAGGGACCCCAGTTCTTC CASTPEGPQFF
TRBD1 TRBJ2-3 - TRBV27 TGTGCCAGCAGTTTACTCCTCAGGGGGCTGGGCACAGATACGCAGTATTTT CASSLLLRGLGTDTQYF
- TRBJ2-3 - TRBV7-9 TGTGCCAGCAGCTCTTCCCTTCAGACCACAGATACGCAGTATTTT CASSSSLQTTDTQYF
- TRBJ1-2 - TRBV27 TGTGCCAGCAGTTTATCAGGGGTCTATGGCTACACCTTC CASSLSGVYGYTF
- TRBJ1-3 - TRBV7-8 TGTGCCAGCAGCGTGACAGCTTTTGGAAACACCATATATTTT CASSVTAFGNTIYF
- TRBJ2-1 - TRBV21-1 TGTGCCAGCAGCAAAGACGCAGGCGTAGACAATGAGCAGTTCTTC CASSKDAGVDNEQFF
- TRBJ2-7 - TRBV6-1 TGTGCCAGCAGTGACAGGACCCTCTACGAGCAGTACTTC CASSDRTLYEQYF
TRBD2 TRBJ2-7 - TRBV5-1 TGCGCCAGCACTGGGGGGGGACTAGCGGGAGCTTCGTCCTACGAGCAGTACTTC CASTGGGLAGASSYEQYF
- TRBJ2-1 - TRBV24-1 TGTGCCACCAGTTTCCTCGATGAGCAGTTCTTC CATSFLDEQFF
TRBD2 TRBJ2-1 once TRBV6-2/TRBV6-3 TGTGCCAGCAGTGTCCTAGCGGGAGAAAGGTACAATGAGCAGTTCTTC CASSVLAGERYNEQFF
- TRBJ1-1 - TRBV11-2 TGTGCCAGCAGCTTAGTTTCGGCTACGGAAGCTTTCTTT CASSLVSATEAFF
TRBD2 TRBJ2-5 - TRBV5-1 TGCGCCAGCAGCCTACGACTAGCGGGAGGTGGGAGAGAGACCCAGTACTTC CASSLRLAGGGRETQYF
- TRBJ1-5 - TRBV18 TGTGCCAGCTCAACTTACAGAAATCAGCCCCAGCATTTT CASSTYRNQPQHF
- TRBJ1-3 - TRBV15 TGTGCCACCAGCAGAAATAAGGACACCAGCTCTGGAAACACCATATATTTT CATSRNKDTSSGNTIYF
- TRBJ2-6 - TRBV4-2 TGTGCCAGCAACCTGGATGGTGGGGCCAACGTCCTGACTTTC CASNLDGGANVLTF
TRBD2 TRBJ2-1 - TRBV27 TGTGCCAGCAGTCCCTATTGGGGCGGGAGAGGTTCGAATGAGCAGTTCTTC CASSPYWGGRGSNEQFF
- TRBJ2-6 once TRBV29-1 TGCAGCGTTGGCGGAACTGGGGCCAACGTCCTGACTTTC CSVGGTGANVLTF
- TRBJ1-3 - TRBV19 TGTGCCAGTAGTTTCACGGGTAGCTCTGGAAACACCATATATTTT CASSFTGSSGNTIYF
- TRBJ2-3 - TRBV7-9 TGTGCCAGCAGCTTTTCCTTCGACAGGCCCAGTGGAGATACGCAGTATTTT CASSFSFDRPSGDTQYF
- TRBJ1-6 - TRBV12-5 TGTGCTAGTGGTTTGGTTCTCTTGCCGCGAGATTCACCCCTCCACTTT CASGLVLLPRDSPLHF
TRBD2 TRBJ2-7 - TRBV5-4 TGTGCCAGCAGCGTCGGCACAGGGACTAGCGGGCCTCTTTCCTACGAGCAGTACTTC CASSVGTGTSGPLSYEQYF
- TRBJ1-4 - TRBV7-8 TGTGCCAGCACCGGGGGAAACCCTCATGAAAAACTGTTTTTT CASTGGNPHEKLFF
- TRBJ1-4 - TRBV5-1 TGCGCCAGCAGCGGGGGACGAATTAATGAAAAACTGTTTTTT CASSGGRINEKLFF
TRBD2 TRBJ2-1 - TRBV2 TGTGCCAGCAGCGGAGCTAGCGGGAGAGGCCCAGAGGTCTACAATGAGCAGTTCTTC CASSGASGRGPEVYNEQFF
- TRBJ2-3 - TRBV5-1 TGCGCCAGCAGCTTGGGGTTTGGGGCAGGCACAGATACGCAGTATTTT CASSLGFGAGTDTQYF
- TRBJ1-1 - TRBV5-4 TGTGCCAGCAGCTTACAAGGCGATGAAGCTTTCTTT CASSLQGDEAFF
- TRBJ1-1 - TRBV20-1 TGCAGTGCCGAGATGAACACTGAAGCTTTCTTT CSAEMNTEAFF
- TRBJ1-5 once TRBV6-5 TGTGCCAGCACCGGACAGCGCAATCAGCCCCAGCATTTT CASTGQRNQPQHF
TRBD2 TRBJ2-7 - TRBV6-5 TGTGCCAGCAGTTACTCGGGACTAACCACCTACGAGCAGTACTTC CASSYSGLTTYEQYF
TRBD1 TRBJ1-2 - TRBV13 TGTGCCAGCAGCATAGGACAGGGGAGTCGGTATGGCTACACCTTC CASSIGQGSRYGYTF
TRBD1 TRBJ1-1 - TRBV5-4 TGTGCCAGCAGCGGGGACAGGGGGCGCGGGAACACTGAAGCTTTCTTT CASSGDRGRGNTEAFF
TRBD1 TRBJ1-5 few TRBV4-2 TGTGCCAGCAGCCAAGAAGAGTTGGGAGAACAACAGGGGCTTTATAGCAATCAGCCCCAGCATTTT CASSQEELGEQQGLYSNQPQHF
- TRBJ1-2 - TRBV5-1 TGCGCCAGCAGCTTGCAAGGGGATAACTATGGCTACACCTTC CASSLQGDNYGYTF
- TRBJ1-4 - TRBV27 TGTGCCAGCAGTTTATCACAGTATAATGAAAAACTGTTTTTT CASSLSQYNEKLFF
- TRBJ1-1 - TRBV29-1 TGCAGCGTTGAAAGGGGTATGAACACTGAAGCTTTCTTT CSVERGMNTEAFF
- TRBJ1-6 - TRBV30 TGTGCCTGGAGTGTAGCGGGGGGCTCACCCCTCCACTTT CAWSVAGGSPLHF
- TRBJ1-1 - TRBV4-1 TGCGCCAGCAGCCAAGATCCCAGAGAGGGGGGGAACACTGAAGCTTTCTTT CASSQDPREGGNTEAFF
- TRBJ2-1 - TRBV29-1 TGCAGCGTTGGGGACGCCTTCTACAATGAGCAGTTCTTC CSVGDAFYNEQFF
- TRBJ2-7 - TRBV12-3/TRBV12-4 TGTGCCAGCAGCGGGGACTCCTACGAGCAGTACTTC CASSGDSYEQYF
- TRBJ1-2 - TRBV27 TGTGCCAGCAGTTTATTAGGAGGGGAGTACTATGGCTACACCTTC CASSLLGGEYYGYTF
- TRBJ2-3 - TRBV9 TGTGCCAGCAGCGTAGATAGGACAGCCCGCACAGATACGCAGTATTTT CASSVDRTARTDTQYF
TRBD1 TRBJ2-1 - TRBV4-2 TGTGCCAGCAGCCGCACGACAGGGTACAATGAGCAGTTCTTC CASSRTTGYNEQFF
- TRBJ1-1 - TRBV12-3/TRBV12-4 TGTGCCAGCGGGGGAGGCACTGAAGCTTTCTTT CASGGGTEAFF
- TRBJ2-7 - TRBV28 TGTGCCAGCAGTTCCCCTGCGACTCCCTACGAGCAGTACTTC CASSSPATPYEQYF
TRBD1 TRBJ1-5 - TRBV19 TGTGCCAGTAGTTCGCCGGGACAGATCACCTTTAGCAATCAGCCCCAGCATTTT CASSSPGQITFSNQPQHF
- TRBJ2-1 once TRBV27 TGTGCCAGCAGCCCCGGCGGCAATGAGCAGTTCTTC CASSPGGNEQFF
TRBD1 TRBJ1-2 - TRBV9 TGTGCCAGCAGCGCCGGTCGCGGTGTGACAGGGTTCTATGGCTACACCTTC CASSAGRGVTGFYGYTF